This T cell receptor (beta chain) is from a study of T-cell reconstitution after alpha-beta-depleted transplantation in children. Study-wide results and caveats: Reportedly, alpha-beta T cells present about two months post-transplant originated from several hundred expanded clones of graft origin. Day-60 TCRbeta diversity that was high in some patients was derived from surviving recipient T cells and thymic progenitors.

This clonotype has a count of ten or more. As yet, its antigen is unknown. Construction of the TCRbeta library involved unique molecular identifiers. Via MiXCR, TCRdb re-called the PCR reads, giving one row per CDR3 protein. This sample carries about 32,000 distinct CDR3 sequences, about 6.7% of them seen once, and the ten largest clones take roughly 30%. Sample: peripheral blood, taken 60 days after TCRalphabeta/CD19-depleted stem cell transplant. The origin of this receptor is a child younger than two who had a stem cell transplant for acute myeloid leukemia, so the T cells may come from the graft donor.

The CDR3 coding sequence is TGCGCCAGCAGCCAAGATCTTTGGGGAGATCCAGAAGAGTACTTC. Protein: CASSQDLWGDPEEYF. The chain employs TRBV4-3 and TRBJ2-7, with TRBD2 as a possible D gene (5 bases). CDR1 and CDR2 (germline): LGHNA, YSLEER. There are 15 residues in the CDR3. V was clipped by 0 bases and J by 11 bases, with 20 bases between them.